What follows are 8 T cell receptor beta chains derived from one specimen sequenced in a study of blood T cell repertoires in COVID-19 (dated by TCRdb to about 2020). Receptors were amplified or captured by the immunoSEQ multiplex PCR assay. TCRdb re-hosts the immuneACCESS table, in-frame sequences only. Its copies lack some clones; in the studies checked, an unresolved V gene accounts for under half of them, and the cause for the rest is not known. The sample table shows about 210,000 clones, and 84% are seen once. Approximately 8% of the sample rests with the top ten. The source material was peripheral blood. Receptors were obtained from a woman aged 45 to 65 with active or convalescent COVID-19.

The V and J genes are TRBV7-9 and TRBJ1-1, with D perhaps TRBD1 (5 bases). Trimming pared 0 bases from V and 4 bases from J, leaving 12 bases between. CDR1 and CDR2 (germline): SEHNR, FQNEAQ (reference sequence). This CDR3 is 15 amino acids long. The CDR3 DNA reads TGTGCCAGCAGCTTAGCGGAGGGGAAAATCACTGAAGCTTTCTTT. It specifies CASSLAEGKITEAFF. Filled out from reference TRBV7-9 and TRBJ1-1, the complete variable domain reads DTGVSQNPRHKITKRGQNVTFRCDPISEHNRLYWYRQTLGQGPEFLTYFQNEAQLEKSRLLSDRFSAERPKGSFSTLEIQRTEQGDSAMYLCASSLAEGKITEAFFGQGTRLTVV.

The chain combines TRBV7-7 with TRBJ2-2, with a weak D call TRBD1 (5 bases). V was shortened by 3 bases and J by 5 bases, with 7 bases between the two germline ends. Germline V gene sequence: CDR1 SSHAT, CDR2 FNYEAQ (reference sequence). The CDR3 spans 13 residues. The CDR3 spells CASSLGPTGELFF. The CDR3 region has the DNA TGTGCCAGCAGCTTGGGGCCTACCGGGGAGCTGTTTTTT.

The genes are TRBV2 and TRBJ1-2; possible D gene TRBD1, 6 bases. Germline-derived CDR1 and CDR2 are SNHLY and FYNNEI. The CDR3 has 15 residues. V was clipped by 6 bases and J by 2 bases, with 16 bases between them. The CDR3 sequence: CASSLQGEGNYGYTF. The CDR3 DNA is TGTGCCAGCAGCTTACAGGGCGAGGGGAACTATGGCTACACCTTC.

The gene calls are TRBV7-9 and TRBJ1-1; D remains unclear. The CDR3 runs 14 residues. Germline CDR1 SEHNR, CDR2 FQNEAQ (reference sequence). Trimming shortened V by 6 bases and J by 1 base, and 12 bases separated the two germline ends. The CDR3 spells CASRSSLPNTEAFF. DNA of the CDR3: TGTGCCAGCAGGTCCTCCCTTCCGAACACTGAAGCTTTCTTT.

V gene TRBV19 combines with J gene TRBJ1-5; TRBD1 agrees at 7 bases. Germline CDR1 and CDR2: LNHDA and SQIVND (reference sequence). The CDR3 sequence is 13 residues long. V lost 8 bases and J lost 2; bases outside the gene matches: 3. In DNA, the CDR3 is TGTGCCAGTCACAGGGGTGGCAATCAGCCCCAGCATTTT. This translates into CASHRGGNQPQHF.

The chain employs TRBV7-9 and TRBJ1-3; D remains ambiguous. V was pared by 1 base and J by 0 bases, with 7 bases between. From germline, CDR1 is SEHNR and CDR2 FQNEAQ (reference sequence). The CDR3 consists of 15 residues. CDR3 nucleotides: TGTGCCAGCAGCTTAGACGGTTCCTCTGGAAACACCATATATTTT. Translating gives CASSLDGSSGNTIYF.

This sequence joins TRBV28 and TRBJ1-2, with a tentative D call TRBD1 (5 bases). Trimming took off 6 bases at V and 4 bases at J, with 21 bases between the two ends. Germline loops: CDR1 MDHEN, CDR2 SYDVKM. This CDR3 has 16 residues. The CDR3 protein is CASSSPLITDSYGYTF. The CDR3, as DNA: TGTGCCAGCAGCTCACCCCTAATAACTGACAGCTATGGCTACACCTTC.

The chain has TRBV6-5 and TRBJ1-1, with D possibly TRBD1 on 6 matching bases. From germline, CDR1 is MNHEY and CDR2 SVGAGI. V was shortened by 5 bases and J by 7 bases, with 17 bases between the two germline ends. The CDR3 contains 14 residues. This CDR3 is CASSPRGATYEAFF. Written as DNA, the CDR3 is TGTGCCAGCAGTCCCAGGGGAGCCACCTATGAAGCTTTCTTT.